The 19 T cell receptor beta chains in this list originate from one sample, sequenced in a study of post-analysis software for immune sequencing data (dated by TCRdb to about 2015). Beyond this particular receptor, the publication reports: Patients showed significantly higher frequencies than controls for a handful of TRBV segments, among them TRBV5-6, TRBV5-1 and TRBV20-1.

The protocol used for the library was PCR. Instrument on record: Illumina HiSeq 2500. To reduce PCR and sequencing biases, unique molecular identifiers were incorporated into the TCR beta cDNA libraries. The raw public reads went through TCRdb reprocessing: fastp at Q25, MiXCR clone calling, in-frame beta chains kept. Duplicate CDR3 protein sequences are folded into a single record with the most common DNA and genes. The sample includes roughly 730,000 distinct CDR3 sequences, with about 27% observed a single time. In total, the top ten clones hold more than 0.45% of the sample. For these TCRs, the target antigens are not known. Material: blood. The receptors were sampled from a girl aged 5 to 17 with multiple sclerosis.

This clonotype appeared a single time. The chain recombines TRBV20-1 with TRBJ1-2, with a tentative D call TRBD1 (5 bases). The V end was cut by 2 bases, the J end by 2 bases, with 9 bases between. This CDR3 region has 13 residues. Germline lookup yields CDR1 DFQATT and CDR2 SNEGSKA (reference sequence). The CDR3 nucleotides read TGCAGTGCTAGAAAGGCAGGGAACTATGGCTACACCTTC. It encodes CSARKAGNYGYTF.

This clonotype was observed a handful of times. The chain couples TRBV25-1 to TRBJ2-7; D gene uncertain. Germline CDR1 MGHDK, CDR2 SYGVNS. V lost 4 bases to trimming and J lost 6 bases, with 16 bases between them. The CDR3 has 14 amino acids. The CDR3 nucleotides read TGTGCCAGCAGTGCCAGAGGAGTCGGCTCCGAGCAGTACTTC. As protein: CASSARGVGSEQYF.

The chain joins TRBV20-1 to TRBJ2-7; 7 nucleotides line up with TRBD1. The germline gives CDR1 DFQATT, CDR2 SNEGSKA (reference sequence). This CDR3 contains 12 residues. V gave up 6 bases and J gave up 4 bases; unmatched junction bases: 6. The CDR3 region is CSASDRPYEQYF. DNA of the CDR3: TGCAGTGCCTCGGACAGGCCATACGAGCAGTACTTC.

This sequence joins TRBV7-2 and TRBJ2-7, with 9 positions matching TRBD2. Germline lookup yields CDR1 SGHTA and CDR2 FQGNSA. The CDR3 covers 15 residues. The V and J ends lost 0 bases and 3 bases, in that order; junction bases with no gene match: 3. The CDR3 region has the DNA TGTGCCAGCAGCTTAGCGCTAGCGGGGAACTACGAGCAGTACTTC. It is translated as CASSLALAGNYEQYF.

The chain combines TRBV20-1 with TRBJ2-7; TRBD2 matches at 8 bases. The CDR3 is 13 residues long. The junction had 11 bases not matched to a gene; V was cut back by 7 bases and J by 6 bases. CDR1 is DFQATT and CDR2 is SNEGSKA in the germline V gene (reference sequence). CDR3 residues: CSVPSPGLVEQYF. In DNA, the CDR3 is TGCAGTGTACCCTCACCGGGACTAGTCGAGCAGTACTTC.

This sequence joins TRBV29-1 and TRBJ2-3, with 8 bases matching TRBD1. Trimming at V came to 6 bases and at J to 11 bases, leaving 7 bases not matched to a gene. This CDR3 has 11 residues. Germline CDR1 reads SQVTM; CDR2 reads ANQGSEA. CDR3 bases: TGCAGCGTGGGACAGGTTCGCGAGCAGTATTTT. Protein product: CSVGQVREQYF.

The chain uses TRBV27 and TRBJ2-2, with 11 bases that match TRBD1. The CDR3 length is 13 residues. Germline loops: CDR1 MNHEY, CDR2 SMNVEV (reference sequence). Trimming took 10 bases from V and 4 from J; bases not matched to a gene: 2. The CDR3 coding sequence is TGTGCCACCGGACAGGGGGCCACCGGGGAGCTGTTTTTT. This sequence encodes CATGQGATGELFF.

This clonotype showed up just a few times. The chain couples TRBV27 to TRBJ1-5, with D possibly matching TRBD1 (6 bases). Germline V lookup: CDR1 MNHEY, CDR2 SMNVEV (reference sequence). The V and J ends lost 8 bases and 9 bases respectively, with 20 bases between them. The CDR3 loop spans 14 amino acids. CDR3 sequence reads: CASSKEGGGRPQHF. The CDR3 nucleotides read TGTGCCAGCTCCAAGGAAGGGGGTGGTAGGCCCCAGCATTTT.

This clonotype appeared many times. The V and J genes are TRBV20-1 and TRBJ2-4; TRBD1 might be the D (6 bases). Germline CDR1 is DFQATT and CDR2 is SNEGSKA (reference sequence). V was cut by 8 bases and J by 0 bases, with 11 bases left in between. This CDR3 region has 13 residues. The CDR3: CSLPDRAKNIQYF. The DNA of the CDR3 is TGCAGTCTACCGGACAGAGCCAAAAACATTCAGTACTTC.

The rearrangement joins TRBV6-1 to TRBJ1-4; D perhaps matches TRBD1 (5 bases). V was cut by 8 bases and J by 5 bases, with 18 bases left in between. This CDR3 is 15 amino acids long. The germline V gene has CDR1 MNHNS and CDR2 SASEGT. CDR3 residues: CASERGAATNEKLFF. The CDR3 DNA reads as TGTGCCAGCGAACGTGGGGCGGCCACGAATGAAAAACTGTTTTTT.

This clonotype was recorded many times. CDR3 sequence (DNA): TGCAGTGCTACTGCGGGGCTCACAGATACGCAGTATTTT. Encoded protein: CSATAGLTDTQYF. This chain uses TRBV20-1 with TRBJ2-3; possible D gene TRBD2, 6 bases. Deletions cut 4 bases from V and 2 bases from J, with 10 bases between. This CDR3 contains 13 residues. Per the germline V gene, CDR1 is DFQATT and CDR2 is SNEGSKA (reference sequence).

V gene TRBV20-1 combines with J gene TRBJ2-1; 11 positions agree with TRBD2. The CDR3 totals 15 residues. V was pared by 4 bases and J by 9 bases, with 11 bases of the junction left unmatched. CDR1 is DFQATT and CDR2 is SNEGSKA in the germline V gene (reference sequence). The CDR3 coding sequence is TGCAGTGCTATTATTAGCGGGGGGGCGGGGCGTGAGCAGTTCTTC. This translates into CSAIISGGAGREQFF.

With respect to this clonotype: At one of its ends the junction is not consistent with the germline gene, which may arise from a read error. The genes are TRBV6-5 and TRBJ2-1; 9 bases agree with TRBD1. The CDR3 consists of 16 residues. The V gene's germline CDR1 is MNHEY and CDR2 SVGAGI. The CDR3 DNA sequence: TGTGCCAGCAGTTGGATACAGGGGGCCTCCTACAATGAGCGGTTCTTC. Translating gives CASSWIQGASYNERFF.

The V call is TRBV3-1, the J call TRBJ1-1, with no clear D. The germline CDR1 and CDR2 sequences are LGHDT and YNNKEL (reference sequence). Deletions cut 1 base from V and 4 bases from J, with 13 bases between. This CDR3 region has 15 residues. This chain's CDR3 is CASSQGVPLLTEAFF. In DNA, the CDR3 is TGTGCCAGCAGCCAAGGGGTTCCTCTCCTCACTGAAGCTTTCTTT.

The gene calls are TRBV20-1 and TRBJ1-1; D uncertain. Looked up from germline, CDR1 is DFQATT and CDR2 is SNEGSKA (reference sequence). V lost 6 bases, J lost 7 bases, and 15 bases lay in between. CDR3 length: 12 amino acids. CDR3 amino acids: CSASAIQVEAFF. In DNA form, the CDR3 reads TGCAGTGCCAGCGCGATTCAGGTTGAAGCTTTCTTT.

A few counts support this clonotype. This chain links TRBV28 with TRBJ2-7; 9 bases align to TRBD1. The CDR3 is 14 amino acids. Per germline, CDR1 MDHEN and CDR2 SYDVKM. V was clipped by 5 bases and J by 2 bases; unmatched bases: 4. The DNA for the CDR3 is TGTGCCAGCAGTCCTACAGGGGGCACCTACGAGCAGTACTTC. As protein: CASSPTGGTYEQYF.

This clonotype was seen only a few times. The CDR3 DNA is TGTGCCAGCAGCCTTCGGTCTAGTGGCTACGAGCAGTACTTC. Protein product: CASSLRSSGYEQYF. The chain combines TRBV7-9 with TRBJ2-7, with no clear D. Germline CDR1 SEHNR, CDR2 FQNEAQ (reference sequence). The CDR3 contains 14 residues. Trimming left V 5 bases short and J 3 bases short, with 14 bases between.

The chain recombines TRBV5-1 with TRBJ2-7, with a weak D call TRBD2 (5 bases). This CDR3 has 14 amino acids. Trimming left V 1 base short and J 5 bases short, with 13 bases between. From germline, CDR1 is SGHRS and CDR2 YFSETQ. CDR3 DNA sequence: TGCGCCAGCAGCTTGTCGGCCAGCGGAAACGAGCAGTACTTC. Its protein product is CASSLSASGNEQYF.

The chain joins TRBV7-2 to TRBJ2-4, with TRBD2 as a possible D gene (7 bases). This CDR3 has 13 residues. Trimming cost V 5 bases and J 8 bases, with 13 bases left between them. The germline V gene has CDR1 SGHTA and CDR2 FQGNSA. CDR3 bases: TGTGCCAGCAGCAGGGGGGGGGAACACATTCAGTACTTC. As protein: CASSRGGEHIQYF.